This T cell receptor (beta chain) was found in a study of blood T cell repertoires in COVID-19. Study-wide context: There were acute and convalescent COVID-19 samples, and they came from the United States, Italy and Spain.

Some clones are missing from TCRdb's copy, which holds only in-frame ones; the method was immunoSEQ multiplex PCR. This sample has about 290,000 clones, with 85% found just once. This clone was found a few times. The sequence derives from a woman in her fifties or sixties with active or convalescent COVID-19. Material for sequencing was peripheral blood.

The CDR3 nucleotides read TGCAGCGTTTCGGTGGCTAACTATGGCTACACCTTC. The encoded protein is CSVSVANYGYTF. The chain carries TRBV29-1 and TRBJ1-2; D not resolved. Germline CDR1 reads SQVTM; CDR2 reads ANQGSEA. The ends were cut back, 5 bases at V and 0 bases at J, with 7 bases in the middle. CDR3 length equals 12 residues. The entire variable domain, with the rest obtained from reference TRBV29-1 and TRBJ1-2, is as follows: SAVISQKPSRDICQRGTSLTIQCQVDSQVTMMFWYRQQPGQSLTLIATANQGSEATYESGFVIDKFPISRPNLTFSTLTVSNMSPEDSSIYLCSVSVANYGYTFGSGTRLTVV.